Described below is a single TCR beta chain sequence and its context. As yet, its antigen is unknown. Trimming took 8 bases from V and 4 from J; bases not matched to a gene: 3. Germline V gives CDR1 SGDLS, CDR2 YYNGEE. CDR3 length: 13 residues. Full-length variable regions came from constant-region reverse primers plus semi-nested Nested Universal Primer A PCR. MiXCR was run by TCRdb on the 5' RACE reads, yielding one entry per CDR3 protein. The sample carries tens of thousands of distinct CDR3 sequences, more than 25% recorded once. The study, taken as a whole, reports: Greatest tumor Treg TCR overlap was with tumor naive CD4+ cells.

This TCR came from a female donor with breast cancer. V is TRBV9 and J is TRBJ1-5, with TRBD1 identical over 10 bases. Material for sequencing was naive CD4+ T cells sorted from blood. Regarding subset: naive CD4+ T cells, CD4+CD45RA+CD25-. Here the CDR3 reads CARGQGTNQPQHF. For the CDR3, the DNA is TGTGCCAGGGGACAGGGGACTAATCAGCCCCAGCATTTT.